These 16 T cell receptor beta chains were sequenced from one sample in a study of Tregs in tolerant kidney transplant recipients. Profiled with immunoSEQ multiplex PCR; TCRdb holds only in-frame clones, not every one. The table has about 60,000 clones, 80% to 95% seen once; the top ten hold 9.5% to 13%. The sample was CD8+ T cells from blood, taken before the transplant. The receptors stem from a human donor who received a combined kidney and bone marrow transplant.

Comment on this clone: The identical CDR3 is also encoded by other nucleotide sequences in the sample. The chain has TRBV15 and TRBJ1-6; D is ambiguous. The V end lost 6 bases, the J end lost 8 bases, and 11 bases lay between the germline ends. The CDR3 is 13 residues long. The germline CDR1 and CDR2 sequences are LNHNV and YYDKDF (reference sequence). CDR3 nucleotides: TGTGCCACCAGACTAGGAGAGGATTCACCCCTCCACTTT. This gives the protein CATRLGEDSPLHF.

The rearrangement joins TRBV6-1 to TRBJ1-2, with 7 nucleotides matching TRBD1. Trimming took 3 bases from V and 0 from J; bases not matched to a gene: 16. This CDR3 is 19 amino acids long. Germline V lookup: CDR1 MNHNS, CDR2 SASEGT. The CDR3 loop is CASSEITTGAVPPNYGYTF. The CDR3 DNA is TGTGCCAGCAGTGAGATTACAACAGGGGCCGTCCCTCCTAACTATGGCTACACCTTC.

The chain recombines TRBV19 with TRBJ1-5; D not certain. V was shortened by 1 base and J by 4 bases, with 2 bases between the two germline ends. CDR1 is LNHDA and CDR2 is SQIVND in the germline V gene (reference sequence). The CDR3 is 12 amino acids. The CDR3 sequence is CASSIANQPQHF. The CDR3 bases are TGTGCCAGTAGTATAGCGAATCAGCCCCAGCATTTT.

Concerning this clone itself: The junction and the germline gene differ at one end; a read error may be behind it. For the CDR3, the DNA is TGCACCAGCGCTTTGGACAGAAAGAACACTGAAGCTTTCTTT. Residues: CTSALDRKNTEAFF. This rearrangement joins TRBV5-1 to TRBJ1-1; weak D call: TRBD1 (6 bases). Germline CDR1 reads SGHRS; CDR2 reads YFSETQ. The CDR3 loop spans 14 amino acids.

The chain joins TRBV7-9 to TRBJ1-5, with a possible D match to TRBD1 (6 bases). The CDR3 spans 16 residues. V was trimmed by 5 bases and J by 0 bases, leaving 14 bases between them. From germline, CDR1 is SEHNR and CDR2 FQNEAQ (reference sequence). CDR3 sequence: CASSLVTGDSNQPQHF. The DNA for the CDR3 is TGTGCCAGCAGCCTAGTGACAGGCGATAGCAATCAGCCCCAGCATTTT.

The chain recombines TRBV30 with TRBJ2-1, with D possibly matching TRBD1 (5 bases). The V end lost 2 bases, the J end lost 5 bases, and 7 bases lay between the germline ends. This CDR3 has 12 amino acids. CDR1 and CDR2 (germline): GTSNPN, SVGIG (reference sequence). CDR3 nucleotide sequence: TGTGCCTGGAGTAAAGGGGACAATGAGCAGTTCTTC. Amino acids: CAWSKGDNEQFF.

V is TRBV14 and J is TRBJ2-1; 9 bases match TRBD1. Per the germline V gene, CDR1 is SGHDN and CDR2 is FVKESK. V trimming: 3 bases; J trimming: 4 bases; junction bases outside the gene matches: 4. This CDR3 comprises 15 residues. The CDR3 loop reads CASSHDGTGYNEQFF. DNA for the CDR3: TGTGCCAGCAGCCATGACGGGACAGGGTACAATGAGCAGTTCTTC.

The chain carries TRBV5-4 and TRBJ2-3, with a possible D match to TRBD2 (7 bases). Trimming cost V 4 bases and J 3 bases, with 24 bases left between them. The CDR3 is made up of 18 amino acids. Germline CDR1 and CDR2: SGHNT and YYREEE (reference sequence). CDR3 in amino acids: CASSRKGGGGWGTDTQYF. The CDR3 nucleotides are TGTGCCAGCAGCCGGAAGGGAGGGGGAGGATGGGGAACAGATACGCAGTATTTT. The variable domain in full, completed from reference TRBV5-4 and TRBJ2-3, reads ETGVTQSPTHLIKTRGQQVTLRCSSQSGHNTVSWYQQALGQGPQFIFQYYREEENGRGNFPPRFSGLQFPNYSSELNVNALELDDSALYLCASSRKGGGGWGTDTQYFGPGTRLTVL.

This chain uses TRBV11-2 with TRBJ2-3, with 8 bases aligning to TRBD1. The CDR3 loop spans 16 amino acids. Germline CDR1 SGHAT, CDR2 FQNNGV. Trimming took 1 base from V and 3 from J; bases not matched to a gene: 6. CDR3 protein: CASSLGTGWSTDTQYF. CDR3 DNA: TGTGCCAGCAGCTTAGGGACAGGGTGGAGTACAGATACGCAGTATTTT.

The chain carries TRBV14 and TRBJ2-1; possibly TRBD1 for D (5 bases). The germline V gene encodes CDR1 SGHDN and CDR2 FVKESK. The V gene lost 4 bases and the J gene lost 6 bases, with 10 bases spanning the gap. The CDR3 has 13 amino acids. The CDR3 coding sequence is TGTGCCAGCAGCCGGGGCCCAGTCAATGAGCAGTTCTTC. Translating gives CASSRGPVNEQFF.

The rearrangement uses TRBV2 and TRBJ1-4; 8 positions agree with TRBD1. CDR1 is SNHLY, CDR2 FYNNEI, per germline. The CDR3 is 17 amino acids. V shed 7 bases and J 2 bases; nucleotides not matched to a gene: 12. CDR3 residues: CASTPGPGGFTNEKLFF. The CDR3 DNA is TGTGCCAGCACCCCGGGGCCAGGGGGCTTCACTAATGAAAAACTGTTTTTT.

The CDR3 DNA sequence: TGTGCCAGCAGCCTCGGGGGGCAGGGTCCGATCTACGAGCAGTACTTC. Its translation: CASSLGGQGPIYEQYF. The genes are TRBV11-1 and TRBJ2-7; the D gene is possibly TRBD2 (7 bases). The CDR3 consists of 16 residues. Germline V CDR1 and CDR2: SGHAT, FQDESV (reference sequence). Between the trimmed V and J ends, which lost 5 bases and 3 bases, there was a span of 20 bases.

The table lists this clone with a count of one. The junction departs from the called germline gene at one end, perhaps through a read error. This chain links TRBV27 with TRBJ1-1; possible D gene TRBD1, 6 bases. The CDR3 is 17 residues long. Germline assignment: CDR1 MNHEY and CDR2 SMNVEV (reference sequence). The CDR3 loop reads CASSSPGRGSRGTEASF. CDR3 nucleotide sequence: TGTGCCAGCAGTTCCCCGGGGAGGGGGAGTAGGGGGACTGAAGCTTCCTTT.

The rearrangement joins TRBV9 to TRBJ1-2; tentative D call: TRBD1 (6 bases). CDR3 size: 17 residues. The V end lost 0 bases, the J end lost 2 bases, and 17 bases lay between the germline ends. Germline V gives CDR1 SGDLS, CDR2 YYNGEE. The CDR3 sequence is CASSVGSGASLNYGYTF. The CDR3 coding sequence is TGTGCCAGCAGCGTAGGGTCAGGGGCGTCCTTAAACTATGGCTACACCTTC.

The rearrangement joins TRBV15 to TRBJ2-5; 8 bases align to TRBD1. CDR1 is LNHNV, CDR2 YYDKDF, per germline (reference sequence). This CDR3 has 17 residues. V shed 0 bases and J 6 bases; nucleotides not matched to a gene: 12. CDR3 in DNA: TGTGCCACCAGCAGAGAGTGGGTGCAGGGGGCTAAGAAGACCCAGTACTTC. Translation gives CATSREWVQGAKKTQYF.

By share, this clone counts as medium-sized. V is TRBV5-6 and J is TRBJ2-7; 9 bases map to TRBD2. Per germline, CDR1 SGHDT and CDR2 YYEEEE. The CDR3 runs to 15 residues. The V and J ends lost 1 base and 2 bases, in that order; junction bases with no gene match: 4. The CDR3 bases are TGTGCCAGCAGCTTGAGCGGGGGGATAGCCTACGAGCAGTACTTC. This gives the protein CASSLSGGIAYEQYF.